The clone carrying this T cell receptor beta chain was seen repeatedly, ten times or more. The antigen remains unidentified. The entry originates in a study of blood T cells in healthy people across ages. Together with a sample-barcoded 5' primer, a J-beta primer mix was included in a second PCR lasting about 7 to 11 cycles. TCRdb reprocessed the 5' RACE reads with MiXCR, giving one entry per CDR3 protein. The sample contains hundreds of thousands of distinct CDR3 sequences, 20% to 30% of which appear only once. The CDR3 totals 11 residues. V lost 3 bases and J lost 5, with 4 bases in between. Germline lookup yields CDR1 SEHNR and CDR2 FQNEAQ (reference sequence). Whole-study findings and limits: Greater diversity and more naive CD4+ cells were seen in long-lived donors than in aged donors.

In addition, the sample was reused for a study of T cells of mothers and their children.

The V and J genes are TRBV7-9 and TRBJ2-5, with D unclear. The sequencing input was blood. The receptor was derived from a boy younger than 18 in good health. This CDR3 reads CASSFRETQYF. CDR3 nucleotides: TGTGCCAGCAGCTTTCGGGAGACCCAGTACTTC.